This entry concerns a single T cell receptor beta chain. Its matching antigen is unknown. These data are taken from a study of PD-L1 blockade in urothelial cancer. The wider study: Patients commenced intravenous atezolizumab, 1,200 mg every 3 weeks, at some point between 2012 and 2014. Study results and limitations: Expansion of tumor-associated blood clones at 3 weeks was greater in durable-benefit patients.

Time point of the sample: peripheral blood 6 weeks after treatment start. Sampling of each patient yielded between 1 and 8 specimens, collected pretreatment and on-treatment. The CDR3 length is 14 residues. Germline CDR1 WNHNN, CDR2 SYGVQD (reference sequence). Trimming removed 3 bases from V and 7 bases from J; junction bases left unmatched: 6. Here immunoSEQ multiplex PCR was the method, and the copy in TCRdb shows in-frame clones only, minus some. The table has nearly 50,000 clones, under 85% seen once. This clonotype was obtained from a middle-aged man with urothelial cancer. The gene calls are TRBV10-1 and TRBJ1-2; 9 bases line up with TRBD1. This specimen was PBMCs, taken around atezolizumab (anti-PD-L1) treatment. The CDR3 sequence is CASSENRGQGGYTF. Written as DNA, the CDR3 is TGCGCCAGCAGTGAAAACAGGGGGCAGGGTGGCTACACCTTC.